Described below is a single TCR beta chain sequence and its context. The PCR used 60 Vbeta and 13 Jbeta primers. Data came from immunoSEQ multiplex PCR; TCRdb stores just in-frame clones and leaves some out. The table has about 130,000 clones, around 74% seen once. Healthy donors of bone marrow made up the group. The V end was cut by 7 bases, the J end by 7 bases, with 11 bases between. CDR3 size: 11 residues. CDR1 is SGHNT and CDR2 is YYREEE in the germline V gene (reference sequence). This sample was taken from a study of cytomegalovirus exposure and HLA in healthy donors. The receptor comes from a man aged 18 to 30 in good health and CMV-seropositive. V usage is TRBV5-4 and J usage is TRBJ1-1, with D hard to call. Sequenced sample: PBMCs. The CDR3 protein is CASAGRGEAFF. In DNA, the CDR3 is TGTGCCAGCGCCGGGCGGGGTGAAGCTTTCTTT.